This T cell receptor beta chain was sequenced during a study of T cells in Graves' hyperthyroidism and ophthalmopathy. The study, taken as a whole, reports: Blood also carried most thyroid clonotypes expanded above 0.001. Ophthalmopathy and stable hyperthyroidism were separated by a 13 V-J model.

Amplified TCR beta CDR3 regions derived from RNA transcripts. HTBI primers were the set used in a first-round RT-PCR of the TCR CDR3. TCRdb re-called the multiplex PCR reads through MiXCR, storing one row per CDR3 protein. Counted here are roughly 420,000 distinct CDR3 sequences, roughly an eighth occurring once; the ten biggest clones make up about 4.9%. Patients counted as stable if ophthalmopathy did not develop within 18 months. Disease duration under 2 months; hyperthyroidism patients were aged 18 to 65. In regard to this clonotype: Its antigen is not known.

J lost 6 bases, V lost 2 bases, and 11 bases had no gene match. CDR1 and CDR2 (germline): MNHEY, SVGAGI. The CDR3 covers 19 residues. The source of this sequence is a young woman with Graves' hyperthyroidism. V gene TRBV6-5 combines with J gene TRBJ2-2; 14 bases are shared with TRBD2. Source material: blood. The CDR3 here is CASSYRLSGTSGSAGELFF. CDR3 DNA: TGTGCCAGCAGTTACCGCCTCTCCGGGACTAGCGGGAGCGCCGGGGAGCTGTTTTTT.